Listed below are T cell receptor beta chains from one sample, sequenced in a study of blood T cell repertoires in COVID-19. Profiled with immunoSEQ multiplex PCR; TCRdb holds only in-frame clones, not every one. The repertoire holds 380,000 or so clones, with roughly 90% as singletons. Source material: peripheral blood. All receptors come from a middle-aged man with acute or convalescent COVID-19. Each CDR3 is given without its conserved first and last residue. Fields, in order: J gene, V gene, CDR3 protein.

J gene: TRBJ1-2
V gene: TRBV27
CDR3 protein: ASSPQTGGNYGYT

J gene: TRBJ2-2
V gene: TRBV7-2
CDR3 protein: ASSSVPWELF

J gene: TRBJ2-1
V gene: TRBV15
CDR3 protein: ATSRDLRPDNEQF

J gene: TRBJ2-3
V gene: TRBV7-9
CDR3 protein: ASSPTQGAHTDTQY

J gene: TRBJ1-5
V gene: TRBV19
CDR3 protein: ASSMSWSGNQPQH

J gene: TRBJ2-1
V gene: TRBV7-6
CDR3 protein: ASSLLPGLAAIVENEQF

J gene: TRBJ1-2
V gene: TRBV4-1
CDR3 protein: ASSQDRGNYGYT

J gene: TRBJ2-7
V gene: TRBV2
CDR3 protein: ATGGVSYEQY

J gene: TRBJ1-5
V gene: TRBV28
CDR3 protein: ASSSLYGAIGPQH

J gene: TRBJ1-1
V gene: TRBV6-1
CDR3 protein: ASSGVDRASVYTEAF

J gene: TRBJ1-5
V gene: TRBV19
CDR3 protein: ASSQGTGNQPQH

J gene: TRBJ1-1
V gene: TRBV19
CDR3 protein: ASSAALDSYTEAF

J gene: TRBJ1-1
V gene: TRBV20-1
CDR3 protein: SARLNTEAF

J gene: TRBJ2-7
V gene: TRBV19
CDR3 protein: ASSGGDREAEQY

J gene: TRBJ1-2
V gene: TRBV6-5
CDR3 protein: ASSYSNFVGAYGYT

J gene: TRBJ2-7
V gene: TRBV28
CDR3 protein: ASSSGTGLYEQY

J gene: TRBJ2-5
V gene: TRBV7-9
CDR3 protein: ASSLDLAGGLQETQY

J gene: TRBJ1-1
V gene: TRBV11-2
CDR3 protein: ASSGDRAGTEAF

J gene: TRBJ2-2
V gene: TRBV18
CDR3 protein: ASSPRTGRAGELF

J gene: TRBJ2-7
V gene: TRBV28
CDR3 protein: ASSLEVYEQY

J gene: TRBJ2-1
V gene: TRBV12-5
CDR3 protein: ASGHDSNQYNEQF

J gene: TRBJ2-2
V gene: TRBV2
CDR3 protein: ASSEGRTNTGELF

J gene: TRBJ1-3
V gene: TRBV10-3
CDR3 protein: AISAKGQPSGNTIY

J gene: TRBJ1-5
V gene: TRBV19
CDR3 protein: ASSTIPDRGDQPQH

J gene: TRBJ2-5
V gene: TRBV6-1
CDR3 protein: ASSELPGGETQY

J gene: TRBJ1-4
V gene: TRBV7-8
CDR3 protein: ASSLDPTGVEKLF

J gene: TRBJ1-3
V gene: TRBV27
CDR3 protein: ASKQGSSGNTIY

J gene: TRBJ2-7
V gene: TRBV19
CDR3 protein: ASSIGTGEFYEQY

J gene: TRBJ2-7
V gene: TRBV6-5
CDR3 protein: ASRDDRGLYEQY

J gene: TRBJ2-1
V gene: TRBV4-3
CDR3 protein: ASSQELSTVVQF

J gene: TRBJ1-6
V gene: TRBV24-1
CDR3 protein: ATSDFLYRRTALH

J gene: TRBJ2-7
V gene: TRBV4-2
CDR3 protein: ASSPASVAGDHYEQY

J gene: TRBJ2-7
V gene: TRBV7-9
CDR3 protein: ASSLAPQGYYEQY

J gene: TRBJ1-2
V gene: TRBV12-1
CDR3 protein: ASSFVQVVGYT

J gene: TRBJ1-1
V gene: TRBV30
CDR3 protein: AWSRQRNTEAF

J gene: TRBJ1-4
V gene: TRBV2
CDR3 protein: ASSEREMGGKLF

J gene: TRBJ1-5
V gene: TRBV4-1
CDR3 protein: ASKPGVASNQPQH

J gene: TRBJ2-3
V gene: TRBV2
CDR3 protein: AATGGSTDTQY

J gene: TRBJ2-3
V gene: TRBV11-3
CDR3 protein: ASSLDQGAGDTQY

J gene: TRBJ2-3
V gene: TRBV19
CDR3 protein: ASTAATSTDTQY

J gene: TRBJ2-6
V gene: TRBV9
CDR3 protein: ASSVDSSGANVLT

J gene: TRBJ2-3
V gene: TRBV5-4
CDR3 protein: ASSLWRDTQY

J gene: TRBJ1-2
V gene: TRBV29-1
CDR3 protein: SVDIGGNGYT

J gene: TRBJ2-1
V gene: TRBV9
CDR3 protein: ASSLTSGRDYEQF

J gene: TRBJ2-2
V gene: TRBV7-9
CDR3 protein: ASSLGGSGELF

J gene: TRBJ2-1
V gene: TRBV7-9
CDR3 protein: ASSLILALTRDTYNEQF

J gene: TRBJ1-1
V gene: TRBV7-9
CDR3 protein: ASSPSQGRNTEAF

J gene: TRBJ1-2
V gene: TRBV29-1
CDR3 protein: SVEQADYGYT

J gene: TRBJ2-5
V gene: TRBV19
CDR3 protein: ASSPGDRGLWETQY

J gene: TRBJ2-1
V gene: TRBV30
CDR3 protein: AWSVIRSDEQF